This T cell receptor beta chain came from a study of T cell responses to AZD1222 COVID-19 vaccine. Findings and limits, study-wide: Donors were chiefly white British, with a greater number of females, and clonal diversity was perhaps underestimated. Baseline serology detected seropositivity in only a handful of AZD1222 recipients.

Unmatched junction bases numbered 5, after V lost 4 bases and J lost 7 bases. The CDR3 extends over 15 amino acids. CDR1 SGHRS and CDR2 YFSETQ come from the germline V gene. Clones were sequenced by immunoSEQ multiplex PCR, and TCRdb holds only the in-frame ones, with some missing. Of some 98,000 clones in the sample, about 88% were seen once. As to this clone: As yet, its antigen is unknown.

The receptor was derived from an adult who received the AZD1222 COVID-19 vaccine. Sequences were derived from peripheral blood, sampled 28 days after the second AZD1222 dose. The rearrangement joins TRBV5-1 to TRBJ1-6, with 10 bases lining up with TRBD1. The CDR3 is CASSPQTGGNSPLHF. In DNA form, the CDR3 reads TGCGCCAGCAGCCCACAGACAGGGGGCAATTCACCCCTCCACTTT.